A selection of T cell receptor beta chains follows, all from one sample in a study of control samples from healthy donors and cancer patients. TCRdb's table, derived via immunoSEQ multiplex PCR, lists solely in-frame clones and lacks some. The sample has around 30,000 clones, approximately 93% seen once. The sample taken for sequencing was PBMCs. The source of these receptors is a middle-aged man with colorectal cancer. Each CDR3 is given with its conserved first and last residue. Fields, in order: V gene, D gene, clone size, J gene, CDR3 DNA, CDR3 protein. D genes are given only for firm matches. Clone size is given for some rows only: seen once, a few or many times, or a class if the clone is expanded.

>TRBV6-2/TRBV6-3|.|once|TRBJ2-1
TGTGCCAGCAGTTCAAACAGGGACCTTTACTACAATGAGCAGTTCTTC
CASSSNRDLYYNEQFF
>TRBV18|.|.|TRBJ2-1
TGTGCCAGCTCACCACCGACCGGGGTGAGCTCCTACAATGAGCAGTTCTTC
CASSPPTGVSSYNEQFF
>TRBV3-1/TRBV3-2|.|.|TRBJ2-3
TGTGCCAGCAGCTCTCTAGGGGGTAGCACAGATACGCAGTATTTT
CASSSLGGSTDTQYF
>TRBV10-3|.|.|TRBJ2-7
TGTGCCATCAGTGAGTCGCGGGGTTACGAGCAGTACTTC
CAISESRGYEQYF
>TRBV5-1|TRBD1|.|TRBJ2-5
TGCGCCAGCAGCGCGGGACAGGGGAAAGAGACCCAGTACTTC
CASSAGQGKETQYF
>TRBV7-7|TRBD2|.|TRBJ2-1
TGTGCCAGCAGCGCGATTGGCGGGGGGGGCCTCAGTGAGCAGTTCTTC
CASSAIGGGGLSEQFF
>TRBV18|.|.|TRBJ1-6
TGTGCCAGCTCACCAGGGCTCTATAATTCACCCCTCCACTTT
CASSPGLYNSPLHF
>TRBV9|.|once|TRBJ2-5
TGTGCCAGCAGCGTAGTGGAGACAGGGCGGGGAGAGACCCAGTACTTC
CASSVVETGRGETQYF
>TRBV30|.|.|TRBJ2-5
TGTGCCTGGAGTCATAGCGGGCGGTACAGGGAAGAGACCCAGTACTTC
CAWSHSGRYREETQYF
>TRBV12-3/TRBV12-4|.|.|TRBJ2-7
TGTGCCAGCAGTTTCGGGGGCTCCTACGAGCAGTACTTC
CASSFGGSYEQYF
>TRBV5-1|.|.|TRBJ1-1
TGCGCCAGCTCTACTCCGGGCCTCGAAGCTTTCTTT
CASSTPGLEAFF
>TRBV7-2|.|.|TRBJ1-6
TGTGCCAGCAGCTTCACAGGTTTGGATAATTCACCCCTCCACTTT
CASSFTGLDNSPLHF
>TRBV7-9|.|.|TRBJ2-1
TGTGCCAGCAGCTTCCACTACAGTTCCTACAATGAGCAGTTCTTC
CASSFHYSSYNEQFF
>TRBV5-1|.|.|TRBJ1-4
TGCGCCAGCAGCTTACAGCCAACTAATGAAAAACTGTTTTTT
CASSLQPTNEKLFF
>TRBV6-2/TRBV6-3|.|.|TRBJ1-1
TGTGCCAGCAGTTACCCCCTCGGGGGGGGCACTGAAGCTTTCTTT
CASSYPLGGGTEAFF
>TRBV3-1/TRBV3-2|.|few|TRBJ1-4
TGTGCCAGCAGCCAAGATCTTGGGGGTACGCGTGAAAAACTGTTTTTT
CASSQDLGGTREKLFF
>TRBV6-1|.|.|TRBJ1-2
TGTGCCAGCAGTGAGCCAGGAGGGTCGTTAATGGGGGGCTACACCTTC
CASSEPGGSLMGGYTF
>TRBV3-1/TRBV3-2|.|.|TRBJ2-7
TGTGCCAGCAGCCAAGCGGGACTTCAATACGAGCAGTACTTC
CASSQAGLQYEQYF
>TRBV2|TRBD2|.|TRBJ2-1
TGTGCCAGCAACGGGCTAGCGGGGGGGGAGCAGTTCTTC
CASNGLAGGEQFF
>TRBV5-1|.|.|TRBJ1-2
TGCGCCAGCAGTTATCAGGACAACTATGGCTACACCTTC
CASSYQDNYGYTF
>TRBV4-1|.|.|TRBJ1-3
TGCGCCAGCAGCCAAGAGAGGATACAAACTGGAAACACCATATATTTT
CASSQERIQTGNTIYF
>TRBV27|TRBD1|.|TRBJ1-2
TGTGCCAGCAGTCCTAGGACAGGGATTAACTATGGCTACACCTTC
CASSPRTGINYGYTF
>TRBV25-1|.|.|TRBJ1-1
TGTGCCAGCAGTGAAACAGTGAACACTGAAGCTTTCTTT
CASSETVNTEAFF
>TRBV15|.|.|TRBJ2-5
TGTGCCACCAGCAGAGATCTAGTAGGACAAGAGACCCAGTACTTC
CATSRDLVGQETQYF
>TRBV7-9|.|.|TRBJ2-7
TGTGCCAGCAGCTCAACCTTCAGGGGAGCGTTGTACGAGCAGTACTTC
CASSSTFRGALYEQYF
>TRBV6-2/TRBV6-3|.|.|TRBJ1-1
TGTGCCAGCAGCCCCCCCCAAAACACTGAAGCTTTCTTT
CASSPPQNTEAFF
>TRBV7-3|.|.|TRBJ2-2
TGTGCCAGCAGCCTGGGCCCCTCCTCCGGGGAGCTGTTTTTT
CASSLGPSSGELFF